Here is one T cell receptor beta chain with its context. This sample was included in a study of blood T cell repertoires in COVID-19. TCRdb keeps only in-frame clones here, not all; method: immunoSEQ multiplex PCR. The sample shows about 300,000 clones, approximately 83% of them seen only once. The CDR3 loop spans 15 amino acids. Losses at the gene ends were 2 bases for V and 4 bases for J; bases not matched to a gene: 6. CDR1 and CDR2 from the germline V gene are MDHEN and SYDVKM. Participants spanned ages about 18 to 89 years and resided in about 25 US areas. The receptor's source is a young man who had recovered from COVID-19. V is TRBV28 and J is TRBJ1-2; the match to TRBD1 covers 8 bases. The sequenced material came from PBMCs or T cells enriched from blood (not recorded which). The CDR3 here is CASSLTDRVGYGYTF. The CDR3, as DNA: TGTGCCAGCAGTTTAACGGACAGGGTTGGCTATGGCTACACCTTC.